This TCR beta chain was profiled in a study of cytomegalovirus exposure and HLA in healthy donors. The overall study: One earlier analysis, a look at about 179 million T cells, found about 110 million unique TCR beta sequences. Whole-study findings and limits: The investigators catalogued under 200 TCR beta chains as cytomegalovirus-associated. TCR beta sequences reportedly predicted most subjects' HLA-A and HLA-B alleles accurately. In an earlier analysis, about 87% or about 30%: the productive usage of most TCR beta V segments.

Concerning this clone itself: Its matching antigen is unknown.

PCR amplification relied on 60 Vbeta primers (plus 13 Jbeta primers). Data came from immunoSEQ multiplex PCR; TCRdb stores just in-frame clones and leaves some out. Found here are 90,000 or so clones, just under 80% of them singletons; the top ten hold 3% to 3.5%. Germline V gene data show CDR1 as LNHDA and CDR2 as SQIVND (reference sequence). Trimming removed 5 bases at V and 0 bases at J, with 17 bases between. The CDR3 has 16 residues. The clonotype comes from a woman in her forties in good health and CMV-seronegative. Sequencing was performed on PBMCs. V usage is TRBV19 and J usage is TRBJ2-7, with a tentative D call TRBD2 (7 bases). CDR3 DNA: TGTGCCAGTAGTGTACAATCGGGGGGCGGCTCCTACGAGCAGTACTTC. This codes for CASSVQSGGGSYEQYF.